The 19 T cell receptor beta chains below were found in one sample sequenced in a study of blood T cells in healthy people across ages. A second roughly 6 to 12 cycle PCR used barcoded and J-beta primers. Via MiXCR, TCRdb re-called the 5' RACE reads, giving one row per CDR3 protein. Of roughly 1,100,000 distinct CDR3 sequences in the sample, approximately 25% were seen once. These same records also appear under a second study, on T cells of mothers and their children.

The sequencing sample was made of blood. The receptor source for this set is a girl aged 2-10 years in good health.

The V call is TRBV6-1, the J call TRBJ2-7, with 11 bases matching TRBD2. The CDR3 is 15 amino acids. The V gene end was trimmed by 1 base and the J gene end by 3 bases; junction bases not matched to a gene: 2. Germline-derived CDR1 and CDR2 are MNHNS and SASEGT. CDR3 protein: CASSEGLAGLYEQYF. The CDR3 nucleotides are TGTGCCAGCAGTGAAGGACTAGCGGGGCTCTACGAGCAGTACTTC.

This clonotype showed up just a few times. CDR3: CASSSGLGGLNTEAFF. The CDR3 bases are TGTGCCAGCAGTTCGGGCCTTGGGGGTTTGAACACTGAAGCTTTCTTT. This chain uses TRBV6-2 or TRBV6-3 with TRBJ1-1; D may be TRBD1 (5 bases). V dropped 4 bases and J dropped 0 bases, with 15 bases sitting between them. Per germline, CDR1 MNHEY and CDR2 SVGEGT. This CDR3 has 16 amino acids.

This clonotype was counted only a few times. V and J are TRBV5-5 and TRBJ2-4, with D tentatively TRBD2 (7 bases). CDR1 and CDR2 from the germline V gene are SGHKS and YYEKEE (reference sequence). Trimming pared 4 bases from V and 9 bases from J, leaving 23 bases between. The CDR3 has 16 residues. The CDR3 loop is CASSPMGGAALGIQYF. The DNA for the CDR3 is TGTGCCAGCAGCCCGATGGGGGGGGCAGCCTTGGGCATTCAGTACTTC.

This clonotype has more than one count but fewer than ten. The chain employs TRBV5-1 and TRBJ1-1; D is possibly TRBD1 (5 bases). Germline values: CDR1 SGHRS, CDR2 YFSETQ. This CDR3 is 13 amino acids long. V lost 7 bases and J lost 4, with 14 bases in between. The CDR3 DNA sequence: TGCGCCAGCGATCCTCAGGGTAGCACTGAAGCTTTCTTT. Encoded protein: CASDPQGSTEAFF.

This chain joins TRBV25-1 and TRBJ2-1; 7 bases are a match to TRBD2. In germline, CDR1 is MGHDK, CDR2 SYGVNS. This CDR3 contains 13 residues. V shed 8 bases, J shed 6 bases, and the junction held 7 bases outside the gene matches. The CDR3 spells CASVGAGVNEQFF. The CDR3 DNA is TGTGCCAGCGTTGGGGCGGGAGTCAATGAGCAGTTCTTC.

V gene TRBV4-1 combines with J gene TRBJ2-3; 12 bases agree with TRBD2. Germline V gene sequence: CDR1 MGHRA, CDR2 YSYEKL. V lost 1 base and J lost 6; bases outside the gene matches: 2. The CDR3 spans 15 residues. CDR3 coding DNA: TGCGCCAGCAGCCAAGCCCTAGCGGGAGGGGATACGCAGTATTTT. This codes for CASSQALAGGDTQYF.

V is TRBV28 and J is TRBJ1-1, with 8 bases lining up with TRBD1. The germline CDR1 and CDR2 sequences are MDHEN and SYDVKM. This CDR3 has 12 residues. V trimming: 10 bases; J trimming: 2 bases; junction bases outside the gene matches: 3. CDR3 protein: CATDRGNTEAFF. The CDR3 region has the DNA TGTGCCACCGACAGGGGAAACACTGAAGCTTTCTTT.

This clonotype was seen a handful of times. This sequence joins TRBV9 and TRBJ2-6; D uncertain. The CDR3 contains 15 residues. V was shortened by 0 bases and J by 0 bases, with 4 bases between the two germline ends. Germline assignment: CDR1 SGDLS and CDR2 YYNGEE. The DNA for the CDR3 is TGTGCCAGCAGCGTAGTGGACTCTGGGGCCAACGTCCTGACTTTC. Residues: CASSVVDSGANVLTF.

The CDR3 sequence is CSARDYKGLAETQYF. CDR3 in DNA: TGCAGTGCTAGAGATTATAAGGGACTAGCAGAGACCCAGTACTTC. The chain has TRBV20-1 and TRBJ2-5; 9 bases are a match to TRBD2. Looked up from germline, CDR1 is DFQATT and CDR2 is SNEGSKA (reference sequence). This CDR3 spans 15 amino acids. V gave up 0 bases and J gave up 4 bases; unmatched junction bases: 6.

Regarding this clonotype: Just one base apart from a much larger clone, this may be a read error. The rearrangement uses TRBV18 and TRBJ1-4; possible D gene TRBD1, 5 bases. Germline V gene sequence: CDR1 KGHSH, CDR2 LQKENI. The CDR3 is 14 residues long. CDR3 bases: TGTGCCAGCTCACCACAGGGGTCTAATGAAGAACTGTTTTTT. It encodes CASSPQGSNEELFF.

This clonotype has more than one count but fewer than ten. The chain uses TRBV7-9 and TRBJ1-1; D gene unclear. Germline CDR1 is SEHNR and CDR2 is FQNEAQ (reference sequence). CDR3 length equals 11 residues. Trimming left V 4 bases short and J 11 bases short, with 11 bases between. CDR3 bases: TGTGCCAGCAGCTCAAATCACGCCGCTTTCTTT. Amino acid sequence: CASSSNHAAFF.

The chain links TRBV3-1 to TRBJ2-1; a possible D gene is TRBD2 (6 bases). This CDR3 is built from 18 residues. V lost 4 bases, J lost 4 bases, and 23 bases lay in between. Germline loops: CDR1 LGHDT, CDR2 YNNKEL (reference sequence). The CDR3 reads CASSPADPRETEYNEQFF. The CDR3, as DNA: TGTGCCAGCAGCCCGGCCGACCCCCGGGAGACGGAGTACAATGAGCAGTTCTTC.

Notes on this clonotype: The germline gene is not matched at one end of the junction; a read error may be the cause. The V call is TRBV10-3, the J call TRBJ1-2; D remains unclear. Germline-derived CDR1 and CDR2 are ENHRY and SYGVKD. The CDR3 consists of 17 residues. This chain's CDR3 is CAISENDGVGYSYGYTF. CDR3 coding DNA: TGCGCCATCAGTGAAAATGACGGGGTTGGTTACAGCTATGGCTACACCTTC.

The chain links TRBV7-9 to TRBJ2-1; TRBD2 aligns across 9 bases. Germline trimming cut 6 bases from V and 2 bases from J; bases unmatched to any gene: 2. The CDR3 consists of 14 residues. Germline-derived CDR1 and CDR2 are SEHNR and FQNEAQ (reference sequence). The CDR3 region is CASRPSGAYNEQFF. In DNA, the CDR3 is TGTGCCAGCAGGCCTAGCGGGGCCTACAATGAGCAGTTCTTC.

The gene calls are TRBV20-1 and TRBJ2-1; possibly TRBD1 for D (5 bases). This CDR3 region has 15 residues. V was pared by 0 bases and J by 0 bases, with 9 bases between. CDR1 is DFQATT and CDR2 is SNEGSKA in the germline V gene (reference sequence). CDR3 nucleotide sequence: TGCAGTGCTAGAGATCCAGGGAACTCCTACAATGAGCAGTTCTTC. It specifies CSARDPGNSYNEQFF.

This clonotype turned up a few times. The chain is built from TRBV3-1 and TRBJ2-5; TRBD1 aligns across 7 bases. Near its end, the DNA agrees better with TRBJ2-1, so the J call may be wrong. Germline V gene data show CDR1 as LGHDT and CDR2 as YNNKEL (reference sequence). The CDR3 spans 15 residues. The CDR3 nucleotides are TGTGCCAGCAGCCGGGTACAGGGGCCTTACAATGAGCAGTTCTTC. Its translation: CASSRVQGPYNEQFF.

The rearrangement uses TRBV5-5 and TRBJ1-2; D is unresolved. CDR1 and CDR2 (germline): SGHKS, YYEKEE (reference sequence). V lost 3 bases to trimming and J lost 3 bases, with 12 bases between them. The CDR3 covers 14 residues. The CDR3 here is CASSWADPHYGYTF. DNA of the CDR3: TGTGCCAGCAGCTGGGCAGATCCTCACTATGGCTACACCTTC.

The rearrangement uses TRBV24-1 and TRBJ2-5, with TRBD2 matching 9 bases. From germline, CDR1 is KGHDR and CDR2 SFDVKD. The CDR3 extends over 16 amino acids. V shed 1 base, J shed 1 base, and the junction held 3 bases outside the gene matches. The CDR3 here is CATSDLSGGLQETQYF. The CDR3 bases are TGTGCCACCAGTGATTTAAGCGGGGGGCTCCAAGAGACCCAGTACTTC.

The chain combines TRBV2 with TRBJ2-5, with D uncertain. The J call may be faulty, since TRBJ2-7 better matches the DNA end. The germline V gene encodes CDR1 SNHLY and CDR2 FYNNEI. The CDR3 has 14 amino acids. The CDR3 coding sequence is TGTGCCAGCACCGCAGACATGAGCTCCTACGAGCAGTACTTC. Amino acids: CASTADMSSYEQYF.